The 10 T cell receptor beta chains below come from one sample, sequenced in a study of T-cell reconstitution after alpha-beta-depleted transplantation in children. Unique molecular identifiers were built into the TCRbeta library. MiXCR was run by TCRdb on the PCR reads, yielding one entry per CDR3 protein. This table holds some 530,000 distinct CDR3 sequences, roughly an eighth found once. Specimen: PBMCs from the stem cell graft donor, collected from the stem cell graft. These receptors originate from a human donor who donated a stem cell graft to a child with combined immunodeficiency.

The chain combines TRBV6-1 with TRBJ1-4, with TRBD1 matching over 10 bases. Germline V CDR1 and CDR2: MNHNS, SASEGT. This CDR3 spans 14 amino acids. The V and J ends lost 6 bases and 7 bases, in that order; junction bases with no gene match: 5. The CDR3: CASRGTGVREKLFF. The DNA of the CDR3 is TGTGCCAGCAGAGGGACAGGGGTCCGTGAAAAACTGTTTTTT.

The chain is built from TRBV5-1 and TRBJ2-2; no definite D call. The V and J ends lost 7 bases and 3 bases respectively, with 16 bases between them. Germline lookup yields CDR1 SGHRS and CDR2 YFSETQ. The CDR3 contains 15 residues. CDR3 nucleotide sequence: TGCGCCAGCGGTGGTGGGCAGAGACACACCGGGGAGCTGTTTTTT. Encoded protein: CASGGGQRHTGELFF.

This chain joins TRBV6-2 or TRBV6-3 and TRBJ2-3, with 10 bases fitting TRBD2. The CDR3 sequence is 17 residues long. CDR1 MNHEY and CDR2 SVGEGT come from the germline V gene. V lost 2 bases, J lost 2 bases, and 7 bases stayed unmatched. The CDR3 protein is CASSYGWTSGYTDTQYF. The CDR3 nucleotides are TGTGCCAGCAGTTACGGTTGGACTAGCGGCTACACAGATACGCAGTATTTT.

In this sample, this clonotype turned up a few times. The chain uses TRBV5-1 and TRBJ1-1; 8 nucleotides match TRBD1. Losses at the gene ends were 4 bases for V and 3 bases for J; bases not matched to a gene: 8. CDR3 length: 15 residues. CDR1 and CDR2 (germline): SGHRS, YFSETQ. CDR3 nucleotide sequence: TGCGCCAGCAGCCTCATTCAGACAGGGGACACTGAAGCTTTCTTT. Protein sequence: CASSLIQTGDTEAFF. Full variable domain (outside the CDR3, taken from reference TRBV5-1 and TRBJ1-1): KAGVTQTPRYLIKTRGQQVTLSCSPISGHRSVSWYQQTPGQGLQFLFEYFSETQRNKGNFPGRFSGRQFSNSRSEMNVSTLELGDSALYLCASSLIQTGDTEAFFGQGTRLTVV.

The genes are TRBV12-3 or TRBV12-4 and TRBJ2-7; D might be TRBD1 or TRBD2, each matching 5 bases. The CDR3 sequence is 13 residues long. V gave up 2 bases and J gave up 9 bases, with 14 bases separating them. The CDR3 DNA is TGTGCCAGCAGTTTAAGCGGACATGACGGGCAGTACTTC. This translates into CASSLSGHDGQYF.

This clonotype was observed a handful of times. V is TRBV12-3 or TRBV12-4 and J is TRBJ2-7; tentative D call: TRBD1 (5 bases). This CDR3 has 12 amino acids. The germline V and J ends were trimmed by 6 bases and 5 bases, with 11 bases remaining between them. The CDR3 DNA follows: TGTGCCAGCAGGGGGCTTGTAAACGAGCAGTACTTC. Amino acids: CASRGLVNEQYF.

This clonotype showed up just a few times. The CDR3: CSYLPPTDTQYF. For the CDR3, the DNA is TGCAGTTACCTACCTCCGACAGATACGCAGTATTTT. The gene calls are TRBV20-1 and TRBJ2-3; D gene ambiguous. This CDR3 is built from 12 residues. The V gene's germline CDR1 is DFQATT and CDR2 SNEGSKA (reference sequence). V lost 8 bases to trimming and J lost 3 bases, with 12 bases between them.

Only a few counts were recorded for this clonotype. This chain links TRBV3-1 with TRBJ1-1, with no clear D. Germline CDR1 reads LGHDT; CDR2 reads YNNKEL (reference sequence). V dropped 3 bases and J dropped 8 bases, with 16 bases sitting between them. The CDR3 sequence is 14 residues long. This CDR3 reads CASSQKPERPEAFF. The CDR3 coding sequence is TGTGCCAGCAGCCAGAAACCAGAGAGACCCGAAGCTTTCTTT. Combining the CDR3 with reference TRBV3-1 and TRBJ1-1 gives the whole variable domain DTAVSQTPKYLVTQMGNDKSIKCEQNLGHDTMYWYKQDSKKFLKIMFSYNNKELIINETVPNRFSPKSPDKAHLNLHINSLELGDSAVYFCASSQKPERPEAFFGQGTRLTVV.

This clonotype was seen a few times. The chain employs TRBV12-3 or TRBV12-4 and TRBJ2-4; TRBD1 agrees at 9 bases. This CDR3 comprises 15 residues. J was trimmed by 2 bases and V by 6 bases; bases with no gene match: 5. In DNA, the CDR3 is TGTGCCAGCAGACCCGGGACAGGGCCCAAAAACATTCAGTACTTC. Translation: CASRPGTGPKNIQYF.

This chain links TRBV7-3 with TRBJ2-2; D gene unclear. Deletions cut 4 bases from V and 8 bases from J, with 5 bases between. Germline CDR1 SGHTA, CDR2 FQGTGA. This CDR3 is 11 amino acids long. The CDR3 is CASSSQGELFF. In nucleotides, the CDR3 is TGTGCCAGCAGCTCCCAAGGGGAGCTGTTTTTT. Filled out from reference TRBV7-3 and TRBJ2-2, the complete variable domain reads GAGVSQTPSNKVTEKGKYVELRCDPISGHTALYWYRQSLGQGPEFLIYFQGTGAADDSGLPNDRFFAVRPEGSVSTLKIQRTERGDSAVYLCASSSQGELFFGEGSRLTVL.